This T cell receptor beta chain was sequenced for a study of OX40 agonist ivuxolimab in advanced cancers. Study-level background: Prior therapy, whether anti-PD-1, anti-PD-L1 or anti-CTLA-4, was allowed, and 30% to 40% had some.

There are 16 residues in the CDR3. Unmatched junction bases numbered 6, after V lost 3 bases and J lost 3 bases. The germline V gene has CDR1 MGHDK and CDR2 SYGVNS. Profiled with immunoSEQ multiplex PCR; TCRdb holds only in-frame clones, not every one. The repertoire holds 90,000 to 100,000 clones, with approximately 92% as singletons. In regard to this clone: Its antigen is currently unknown.

Overall study results and limits: On average, CD8+ T cells had more expanded clones than CD4+.

This chain links TRBV25-1 with TRBJ2-1; 9 bases are shared with TRBD1. Sequencing used CD4+ or CD8+ T cells sorted from blood, obtained in a trial of the OX40 agonist ivuxolimab. The TCR originated in an adult with an advanced solid tumor such as melanoma, head and neck, liver or kidney cancer. DNA for the CDR3: TGTGCCAGCAGTGACCTTAGGGACAGGGTCTACAATGAGCAGTTCTTC. Translating gives CASSDLRDRVYNEQFF.